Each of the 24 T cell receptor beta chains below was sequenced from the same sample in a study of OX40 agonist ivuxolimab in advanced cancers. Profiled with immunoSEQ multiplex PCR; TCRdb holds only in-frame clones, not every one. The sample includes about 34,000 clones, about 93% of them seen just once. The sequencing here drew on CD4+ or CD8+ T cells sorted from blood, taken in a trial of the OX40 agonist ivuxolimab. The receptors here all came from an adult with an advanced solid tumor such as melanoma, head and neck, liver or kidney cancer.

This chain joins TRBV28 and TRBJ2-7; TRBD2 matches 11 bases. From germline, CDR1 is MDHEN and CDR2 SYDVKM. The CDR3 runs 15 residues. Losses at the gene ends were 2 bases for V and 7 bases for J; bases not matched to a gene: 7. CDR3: CASSLLAGGSWEQYF. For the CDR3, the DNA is TGTGCCAGCAGTTTACTAGCGGGGGGTTCTTGGGAGCAGTACTTC.

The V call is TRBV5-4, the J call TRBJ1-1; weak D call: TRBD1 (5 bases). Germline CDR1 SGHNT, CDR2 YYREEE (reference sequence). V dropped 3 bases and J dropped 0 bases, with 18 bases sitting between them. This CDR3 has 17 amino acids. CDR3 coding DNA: TGTGCCAGCAGCTGGGGCCCGGGTGCGGGGATGAACACTGAAGCTTTCTTT. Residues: CASSWGPGAGMNTEAFF.

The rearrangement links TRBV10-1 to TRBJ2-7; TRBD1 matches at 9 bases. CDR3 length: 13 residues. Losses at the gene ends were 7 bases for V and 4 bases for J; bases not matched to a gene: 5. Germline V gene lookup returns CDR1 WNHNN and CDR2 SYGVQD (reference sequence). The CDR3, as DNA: TGCGCCAGCATGGGACAGGGCACTTACGAGCAGTACTTC. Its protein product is CASMGQGTYEQYF.

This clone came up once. CDR3 nucleotides: TGTGCCAGCAGTACCCCCGGGACAGGGAGCGACGAGCAGTACTTC. It translates to CASSTPGTGSDEQYF. The chain has TRBV28 and TRBJ2-7; 9 nucleotides agree with TRBD1. This CDR3 comprises 15 residues. Germline assignment: CDR1 MDHEN and CDR2 SYDVKM. The V gene end was trimmed by 5 bases and the J gene end by 5 bases; junction bases not matched to a gene: 10. Combining the CDR3 with reference TRBV28 and TRBJ2-7 gives the whole variable domain DVKVTQSSRYLVKRTGEKVFLECVQDMDHENMFWYRQDPGLGLRLIYFSYDVKMKEKGDIPEGYSVSREKKERFSLILESASTNQTSMYLCASSTPGTGSDEQYFGPGTRLTVT.

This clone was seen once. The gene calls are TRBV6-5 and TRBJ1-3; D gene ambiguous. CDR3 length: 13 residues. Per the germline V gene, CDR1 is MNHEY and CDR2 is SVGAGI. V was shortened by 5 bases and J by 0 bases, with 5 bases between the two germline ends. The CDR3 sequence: CASSMVSGNTIYF. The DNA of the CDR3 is TGTGCCAGCAGTATGGTCTCTGGAAACACCATATATTTT.

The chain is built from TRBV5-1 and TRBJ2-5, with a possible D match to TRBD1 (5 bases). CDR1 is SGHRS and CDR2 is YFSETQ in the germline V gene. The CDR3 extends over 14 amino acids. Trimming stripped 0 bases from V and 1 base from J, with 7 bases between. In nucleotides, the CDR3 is TGCGCCAGCAGCTTGGCAGGGATCCAAGAGACCCAGTACTTC. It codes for CASSLAGIQETQYF.

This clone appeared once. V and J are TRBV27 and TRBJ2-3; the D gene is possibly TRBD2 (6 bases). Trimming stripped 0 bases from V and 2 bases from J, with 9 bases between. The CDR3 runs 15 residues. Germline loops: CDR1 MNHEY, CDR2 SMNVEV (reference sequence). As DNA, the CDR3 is TGTGCCAGCAGTTTATCTAGCGGACCCACAGATACGCAGTATTTT. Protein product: CASSLSSGPTDTQYF.

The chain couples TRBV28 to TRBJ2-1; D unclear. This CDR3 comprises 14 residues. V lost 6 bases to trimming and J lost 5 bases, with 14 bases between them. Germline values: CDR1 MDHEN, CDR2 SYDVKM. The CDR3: CASSSPSVNNEQFF. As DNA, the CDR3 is TGTGCCAGCAGCTCCCCGTCTGTAAACAATGAGCAGTTCTTC.

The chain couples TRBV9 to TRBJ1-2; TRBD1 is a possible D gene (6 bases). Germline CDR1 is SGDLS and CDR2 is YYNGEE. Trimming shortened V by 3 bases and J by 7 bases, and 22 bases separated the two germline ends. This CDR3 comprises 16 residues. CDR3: CASSESITRGAAGYTF. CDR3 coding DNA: TGTGCCAGCAGCGAGTCGATAACGAGGGGGGCGGCTGGCTACACCTTC.

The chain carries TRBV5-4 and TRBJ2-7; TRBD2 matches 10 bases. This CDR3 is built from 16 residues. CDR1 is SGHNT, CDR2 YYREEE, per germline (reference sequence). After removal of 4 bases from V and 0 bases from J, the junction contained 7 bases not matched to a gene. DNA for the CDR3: TGTGCCAGCAGCAGTGGGACTAGCGTAGACTCCTACGAGCAGTACTTC. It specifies CASSSGTSVDSYEQYF. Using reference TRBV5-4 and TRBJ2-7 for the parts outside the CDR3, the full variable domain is ETGVTQSPTHLIKTRGQQVTLRCSSQSGHNTVSWYQQALGQGPQFIFQYYREEENGRGNFPPRFSGLQFPNYSSELNVNALELDDSALYLCASSSGTSVDSYEQYFGPGTRLTVT.

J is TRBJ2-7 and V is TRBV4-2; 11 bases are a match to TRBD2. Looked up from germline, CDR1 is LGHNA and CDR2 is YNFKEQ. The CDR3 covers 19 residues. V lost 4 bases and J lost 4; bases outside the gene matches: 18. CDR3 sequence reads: CASSLSVETSGVFPYEQYF. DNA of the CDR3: TGTGCCAGCAGCCTCTCGGTGGAGACTAGCGGGGTCTTCCCTTACGAGCAGTACTTC.

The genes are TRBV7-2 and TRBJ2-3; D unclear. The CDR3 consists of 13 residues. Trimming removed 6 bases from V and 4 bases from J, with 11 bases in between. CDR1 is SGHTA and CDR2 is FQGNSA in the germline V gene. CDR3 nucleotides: TGTGCCAGCAGAGGTGGTTATCCAGATACGCAGTATTTT. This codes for CASRGGYPDTQYF.

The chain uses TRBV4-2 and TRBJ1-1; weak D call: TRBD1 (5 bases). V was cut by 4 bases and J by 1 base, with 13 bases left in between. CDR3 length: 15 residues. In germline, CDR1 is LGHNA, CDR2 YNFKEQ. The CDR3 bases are TGTGCCAGCAGCCCCCTAGGACAAACGAACACTGAAGCTTTCTTT. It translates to CASSPLGQTNTEAFF.

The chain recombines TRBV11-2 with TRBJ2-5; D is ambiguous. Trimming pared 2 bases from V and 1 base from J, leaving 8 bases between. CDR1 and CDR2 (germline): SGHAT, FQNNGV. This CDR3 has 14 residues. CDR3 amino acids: CASSLMAAQETQYF. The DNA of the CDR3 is TGTGCCAGCAGCTTAATGGCAGCCCAAGAGACCCAGTACTTC. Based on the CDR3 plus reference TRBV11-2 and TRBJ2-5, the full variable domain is EAGVAQSPRYKIIEKRQSVAFWCNPISGHATLYWYQQILGQGPKLLIQFQNNGVVDDSQLPKDRFSAERLKGVDSTLKIQPAKLEDSAVYLCASSLMAAQETQYFGPGTRLLVL.

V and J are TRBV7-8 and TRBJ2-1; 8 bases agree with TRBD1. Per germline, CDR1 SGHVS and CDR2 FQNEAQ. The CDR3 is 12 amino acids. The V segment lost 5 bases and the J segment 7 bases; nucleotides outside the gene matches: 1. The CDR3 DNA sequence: TGTGCCAGCAGCCGACAGGGGAATGAGCAGTTCTTC. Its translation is CASSRQGNEQFF.

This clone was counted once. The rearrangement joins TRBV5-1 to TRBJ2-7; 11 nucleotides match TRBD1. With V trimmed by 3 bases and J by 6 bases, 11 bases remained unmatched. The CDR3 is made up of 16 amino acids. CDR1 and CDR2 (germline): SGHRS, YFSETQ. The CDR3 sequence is CASSSDRTGGGREQYF. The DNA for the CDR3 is TGCGCCAGCAGCTCCGACCGGACAGGGGGCGGGCGCGAGCAGTACTTC.

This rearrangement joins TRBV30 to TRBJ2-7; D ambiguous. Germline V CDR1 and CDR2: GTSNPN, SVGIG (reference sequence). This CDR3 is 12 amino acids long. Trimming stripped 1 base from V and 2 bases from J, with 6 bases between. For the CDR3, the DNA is TGTGCCTGGAGTGGGTCAACCTACGAGCAGTACTTC. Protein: CAWSGSTYEQYF.

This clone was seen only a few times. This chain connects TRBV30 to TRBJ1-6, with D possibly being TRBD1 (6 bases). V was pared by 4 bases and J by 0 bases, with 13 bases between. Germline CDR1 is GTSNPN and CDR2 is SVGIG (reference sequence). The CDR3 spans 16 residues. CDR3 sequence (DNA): TGTGCCTGGAACGACAGGTCCAGCTCCTATAATTCACCCCTCCACTTT. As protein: CAWNDRSSSYNSPLHF.

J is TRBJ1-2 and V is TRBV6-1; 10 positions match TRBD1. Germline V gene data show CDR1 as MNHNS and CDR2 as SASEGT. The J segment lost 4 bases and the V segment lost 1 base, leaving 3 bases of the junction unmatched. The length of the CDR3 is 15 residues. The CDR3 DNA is TGTGCCAGCAGTGAAGGGACAGGGGGGATCTATGGCTACACCTTC. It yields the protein CASSEGTGGIYGYTF.

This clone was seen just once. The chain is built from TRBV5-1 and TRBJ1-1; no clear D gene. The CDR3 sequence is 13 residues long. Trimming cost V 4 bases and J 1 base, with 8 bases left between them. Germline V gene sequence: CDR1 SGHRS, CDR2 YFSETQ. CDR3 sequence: CASSVVENTEAFF. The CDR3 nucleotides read TGCGCCAGCAGCGTCGTAGAGAACACTGAAGCTTTCTTT.

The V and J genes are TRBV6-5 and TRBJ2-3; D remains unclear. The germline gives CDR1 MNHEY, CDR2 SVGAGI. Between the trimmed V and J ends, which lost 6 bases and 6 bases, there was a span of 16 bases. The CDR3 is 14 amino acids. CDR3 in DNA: TGTGCCAGCAGCTCCCTATTTGGTACGGATACGCAGTATTTT. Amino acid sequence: CASSSLFGTDTQYF.

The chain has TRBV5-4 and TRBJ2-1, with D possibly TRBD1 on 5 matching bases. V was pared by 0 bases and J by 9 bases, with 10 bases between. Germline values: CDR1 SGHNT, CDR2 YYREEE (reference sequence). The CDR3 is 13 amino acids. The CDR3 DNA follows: TGTGCCAGCAGCTTGGCAGGGTTCGGTGAGCAGTTCTTC. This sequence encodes CASSLAGFGEQFF.

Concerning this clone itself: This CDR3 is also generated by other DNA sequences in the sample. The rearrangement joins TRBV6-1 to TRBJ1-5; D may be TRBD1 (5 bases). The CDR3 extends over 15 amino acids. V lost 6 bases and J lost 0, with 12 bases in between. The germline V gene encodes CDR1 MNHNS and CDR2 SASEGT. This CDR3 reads CASSPGTDSNQPQHF. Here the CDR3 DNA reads TGTGCCAGCAGCCCCGGGACGGATAGCAATCAGCCCCAGCATTTT.

CDR3 loop: CASSPGYNQETQYF. Written as DNA, the CDR3 is TGTGCCAGCAGTCCAGGGTACAACCAAGAGACCCAGTACTTC. The chain uses TRBV5-4 and TRBJ2-5; D perhaps matches TRBD1 (5 bases). Germline lookup yields CDR1 SGHNT and CDR2 YYREEE (reference sequence). V was cut by 5 bases and J by 0 bases, with 11 bases left in between. The CDR3 is 14 amino acids.